This is a list of T cell receptor beta chains from one sample in a study of shared clonotypes between healthy human individuals. The repertoire was sequenced with immunoSEQ multiplex PCR; TCRdb's copy has only in-frame clones and lacks some. This table has some 2,100,000 clones, 90% to 96% appearing once. Sequencing used naive CD4+ T cells sorted from blood. These TCRs come from a man aged 18 to 35 in good health. Both conserved end residues are part of each CDR3. The D gene is left open where the match is weak. Size is stated for part of the rows, as once, few or many counts, or as a class when the clone is expanded.

D: TRBD2
J: TRBJ2-5
size: .
V: TRBV6-5
DNA: TGTGCCAGCAGTTACCGGACTAGCGGGGGGCGGGAGACCCAGTACTTC
CDR3: CASSYRTSGGRETQYF

D: TRBD2
J: TRBJ2-5
size: .
V: TRBV11-2
DNA: TGTGCCAGCAGCTTTAGCGGGGGGGCCCAAGAGACCCAGTACTTC
CDR3: CASSFSGGAQETQYF

D: TRBD1
J: TRBJ1-2
size: .
V: TRBV19
DNA: TGTGCCAGTGTCTTACAGGGGGGATATGGCTACACCTTC
CDR3: CASVLQGGYGYTF

D: .
J: TRBJ2-1
size: .
V: TRBV10-3
DNA: TGTGCCATCAGTGATCTCTTTGAGCAGTTCTTC
CDR3: CAISDLFEQFF

D: .
J: TRBJ1-2
size: .
V: TRBV7-2
DNA: TGTGCCAGCAGCTTAGTCTCCCAGGGGCAGGGCTATGGCTACACCTTC
CDR3: CASSLVSQGQGYGYTF

D: .
J: TRBJ1-2
size: .
V: TRBV7-8
DNA: TGTGCCAGCAGCTTATCTCCCGTCCCCACCTATGGCTACACCTTC
CDR3: CASSLSPVPTYGYTF

D: .
J: TRBJ2-7
size: .
V: TRBV11-2
DNA: TGTGCCAGCAGTAGAGACAGGAGCTCCTACGAGCAGTACTTC
CDR3: CASSRDRSSYEQYF

D: .
J: TRBJ2-5
size: .
V: TRBV18
DNA: TGTGCCAGCTCACCAGGGACCCAAGAGACCCAGTACTTC
CDR3: CASSPGTQETQYF

D: TRBD2
J: TRBJ2-5
size: .
V: TRBV9
DNA: TGTGCCAGCAGCGTAGGGCTAGCGGGGGGGCGAGAGACCCAGTACTTC
CDR3: CASSVGLAGGRETQYF

D: .
J: TRBJ1-3
size: .
V: TRBV11-2
DNA: TGTGCCAGCAGCCCAGGGACAAGCTCTGGAAACACCATATATTTT
CDR3: CASSPGTSSGNTIYF

D: .
J: TRBJ2-3
size: .
V: TRBV10-3
DNA: TGTGCCGTGAGCCGGGGGGCTGATACGCAGTATTTT
CDR3: CAVSRGADTQYF

D: .
J: TRBJ2-3
size: once
V: TRBV30
DNA: TGTGCCTGGGGCAGGGAGACAGATACGCAGTATTTT
CDR3: CAWGRETDTQYF

D: TRBD1
J: TRBJ2-3
size: .
V: TRBV2
DNA: TGTGCCAGCAGTAACACCGGGACAGCAGATACGCAGTATTTT
CDR3: CASSNTGTADTQYF

D: TRBD2
J: TRBJ2-1
size: .
V: TRBV6-6
DNA: TGTGCCAGCAGTATACTAGCGGGAGGCAGAGATGAGCAGTTCTTC
CDR3: CASSILAGGRDEQFF

D: .
J: TRBJ2-7
size: .
V: TRBV9
DNA: TGTGCCAGCAGCTCGCAGGGGGGCAGCTACGAGCAGTACTTC
CDR3: CASSSQGGSYEQYF

D: .
J: TRBJ2-2
size: .
V: TRBV6-5
DNA: TGTGCCACCCTGAACAGGGGAGGGAACGGGGAGCTGTTTTTT
CDR3: CATLNRGGNGELFF

D: TRBD1
J: TRBJ2-7
size: .
V: TRBV5-1
DNA: TGCGCCAGCAGCTTCGGGACAGGAATAACCTACGAGCAGTACTTC
CDR3: CASSFGTGITYEQYF

D: .
J: TRBJ2-2
size: once
V: TRBV5-1
DNA: TGCGCCAGCAGCTCGTTCTACTCCCTCGGCGACACCGGGGAGCTGTTTTTT
CDR3: CASSSFYSLGDTGELFF

D: .
J: TRBJ2-5
size: .
V: TRBV7-7
DNA: TGTGCTAGCAGCCGCGAGGGGGGGGCCCAGTACTTC
CDR3: CASSREGGAQYF

D: .
J: TRBJ2-7
size: .
V: TRBV19
DNA: TGTGCCAGTAGTCCCAATGTTCCAGTCTCCTACGAGCAGTACTTC
CDR3: CASSPNVPVSYEQYF

D: TRBD2
J: TRBJ2-1
size: .
V: TRBV11-2
DNA: TGTGCCAGCAGCTCTTTGCGGGAGGCGGGTGAGCAGTTCTTC
CDR3: CASSSLREAGEQFF

D: .
J: TRBJ2-7
size: .
V: TRBV7-9
DNA: TGTGCCAGCAGCTTAGGTCCTAGCATCTCCTACGAGCAGTACTTC
CDR3: CASSLGPSISYEQYF

D: TRBD2
J: TRBJ2-1
size: .
V: TRBV27
DNA: TGTGCCAGCAGTTTATATGCTAGCGGGGGAAATGAGCAGTTCTTC
CDR3: CASSLYASGGNEQFF

D: .
J: TRBJ2-7
size: .
V: TRBV11-2
DNA: TGTGCCAGCAGCCTACGACAGCAAACCTACGAGCAGTACTTC
CDR3: CASSLRQQTYEQYF

D: .
J: TRBJ2-3
size: .
V: TRBV5-4
DNA: TGTGCCAGCAGCTTGGATCAGGGATTGGATACGCAGTATTTT
CDR3: CASSLDQGLDTQYF

D: .
J: TRBJ1-5
size: .
V: TRBV7-2
DNA: TGTGCCAGCAGCTTAGAGGTCGGCAGAAATCAGCCCCAGCATTTT
CDR3: CASSLEVGRNQPQHF

D: TRBD1
J: TRBJ2-7
size: .
V: TRBV28
DNA: TGTGCCAGCAGTTTCATCGGAGCAGGGGGCTACGAGCAGTACTTC
CDR3: CASSFIGAGGYEQYF

D: .
J: TRBJ2-7
size: .
V: TRBV7-2
DNA: TGTGCCAGCAGCTTAGGTAGCAACGAGCAGTACTTC
CDR3: CASSLGSNEQYF

D: .
J: TRBJ2-7
size: .
V: TRBV18
DNA: TGTGCCAGCTCACGATCTAGCGTTAGCTCCTACGAGCAGTACTTC
CDR3: CASSRSSVSSYEQYF

D: .
J: TRBJ1-4
size: .
V: TRBV5-1
DNA: TGCGCCAGCAGCTTGTGGTCAGGGGACGAAAAACTGTTTTTT
CDR3: CASSLWSGDEKLFF

D: .
J: TRBJ2-1
size: .
V: TRBV5-1
DNA: TGCGCCAGCAGCTTGGAACGGGTTACGGACAATGAGCAGTTCTTC
CDR3: CASSLERVTDNEQFF

D: .
J: TRBJ2-7
size: .
V: TRBV5-1
DNA: TGCGCCAGCAGCTTGGACAGGATTTACGAGCAGTACTTC
CDR3: CASSLDRIYEQYF

D: .
J: TRBJ1-1
size: .
V: TRBV5-4
DNA: TGTGCCAGCAGCTCCCTCCCGGGGGGTGCGTCGAGGGCTGAAGCTTTCTTT
CDR3: CASSSLPGGASRAEAFF

D: .
J: TRBJ2-5
size: .
V: TRBV7-2
DNA: TGTGCCAGCAGCTTAGGTCACCCAAGCCTAGAGACCCAGTACTTC
CDR3: CASSLGHPSLETQYF

D: .
J: TRBJ2-1
size: .
V: TRBV9
DNA: TGTGCCAGCAGCGTAGCTGGGACTCCCGTAGTGGCTGGGCAGTTCTTC
CDR3: CASSVAGTPVVAGQFF

D: .
J: TRBJ2-7
size: .
V: TRBV7-6
DNA: TGTGCCAGCAGCCCAGGGGGGAACGAGCAGTACTTC
CDR3: CASSPGGNEQYF

D: .
J: TRBJ2-2
size: .
V: TRBV11-2
DNA: TGTGCCAGCAGCTTACTCAGGAACACCGGGGAGCTGTTTTTT
CDR3: CASSLLRNTGELFF

D: TRBD2
J: TRBJ2-7
size: .
V: TRBV6-1
DNA: TGTGCCAGCAGTGATATCAGCGGGGGGGCCGGAGAGCAGTACTTC
CDR3: CASSDISGGAGEQYF

D: .
J: TRBJ1-4
size: .
V: TRBV10-3
DNA: TGTGCCATCAGTGAGTACGGAGGAGGCAATGAAAAACTGTTTTTT
CDR3: CAISEYGGGNEKLFF

D: .
J: TRBJ2-2
size: .
V: TRBV28
DNA: TGTGCCAGCAGCGGACCATATGCGAACACCGGGGAGCTGTTTTTT
CDR3: CASSGPYANTGELFF